This T cell receptor beta chain appears in the sequencing data of a study of T cell repertoires in cytomegalovirus infection. TCRdb reprocessed the reads via MiXCR and lists one record per CDR3 protein. The table shows a few hundred thousand distinct CDR3 sequences, with roughly 15% occurring only once. CDR1 and CDR2 from the germline V gene are SQVTM and ANQGSEA. After removal of 7 bases from V and 3 bases from J, the junction contained 12 bases not matched to a gene. This CDR3 spans 15 amino acids. The sequence was obtained from a human donor in good health (CMV status not recorded). Some clones in this sample may be carry-over from other donors' samples. Sequenced sample: PBMCs. The chain has TRBV29-1 and TRBJ1-1; 9 bases match TRBD1. The CDR3 nucleotides read TGCAGCGGAGGGACAGGGCTTTTGCAGGACACTGAAGCTTTCTTT. This gives the protein CSGGTGLLQDTEAFF. Full variable domain (missing parts from reference TRBV29-1 and TRBJ1-1): SAVISQKPSRDICQRGTSLTIQCQVDSQVTMMFWYRQQPGQSLTLIATANQGSEATYESGFVIDKFPISRPNLTFSTLTVSNMSPEDSSIYLCSGGTGLLQDTEAFFGQGTRLTVV.